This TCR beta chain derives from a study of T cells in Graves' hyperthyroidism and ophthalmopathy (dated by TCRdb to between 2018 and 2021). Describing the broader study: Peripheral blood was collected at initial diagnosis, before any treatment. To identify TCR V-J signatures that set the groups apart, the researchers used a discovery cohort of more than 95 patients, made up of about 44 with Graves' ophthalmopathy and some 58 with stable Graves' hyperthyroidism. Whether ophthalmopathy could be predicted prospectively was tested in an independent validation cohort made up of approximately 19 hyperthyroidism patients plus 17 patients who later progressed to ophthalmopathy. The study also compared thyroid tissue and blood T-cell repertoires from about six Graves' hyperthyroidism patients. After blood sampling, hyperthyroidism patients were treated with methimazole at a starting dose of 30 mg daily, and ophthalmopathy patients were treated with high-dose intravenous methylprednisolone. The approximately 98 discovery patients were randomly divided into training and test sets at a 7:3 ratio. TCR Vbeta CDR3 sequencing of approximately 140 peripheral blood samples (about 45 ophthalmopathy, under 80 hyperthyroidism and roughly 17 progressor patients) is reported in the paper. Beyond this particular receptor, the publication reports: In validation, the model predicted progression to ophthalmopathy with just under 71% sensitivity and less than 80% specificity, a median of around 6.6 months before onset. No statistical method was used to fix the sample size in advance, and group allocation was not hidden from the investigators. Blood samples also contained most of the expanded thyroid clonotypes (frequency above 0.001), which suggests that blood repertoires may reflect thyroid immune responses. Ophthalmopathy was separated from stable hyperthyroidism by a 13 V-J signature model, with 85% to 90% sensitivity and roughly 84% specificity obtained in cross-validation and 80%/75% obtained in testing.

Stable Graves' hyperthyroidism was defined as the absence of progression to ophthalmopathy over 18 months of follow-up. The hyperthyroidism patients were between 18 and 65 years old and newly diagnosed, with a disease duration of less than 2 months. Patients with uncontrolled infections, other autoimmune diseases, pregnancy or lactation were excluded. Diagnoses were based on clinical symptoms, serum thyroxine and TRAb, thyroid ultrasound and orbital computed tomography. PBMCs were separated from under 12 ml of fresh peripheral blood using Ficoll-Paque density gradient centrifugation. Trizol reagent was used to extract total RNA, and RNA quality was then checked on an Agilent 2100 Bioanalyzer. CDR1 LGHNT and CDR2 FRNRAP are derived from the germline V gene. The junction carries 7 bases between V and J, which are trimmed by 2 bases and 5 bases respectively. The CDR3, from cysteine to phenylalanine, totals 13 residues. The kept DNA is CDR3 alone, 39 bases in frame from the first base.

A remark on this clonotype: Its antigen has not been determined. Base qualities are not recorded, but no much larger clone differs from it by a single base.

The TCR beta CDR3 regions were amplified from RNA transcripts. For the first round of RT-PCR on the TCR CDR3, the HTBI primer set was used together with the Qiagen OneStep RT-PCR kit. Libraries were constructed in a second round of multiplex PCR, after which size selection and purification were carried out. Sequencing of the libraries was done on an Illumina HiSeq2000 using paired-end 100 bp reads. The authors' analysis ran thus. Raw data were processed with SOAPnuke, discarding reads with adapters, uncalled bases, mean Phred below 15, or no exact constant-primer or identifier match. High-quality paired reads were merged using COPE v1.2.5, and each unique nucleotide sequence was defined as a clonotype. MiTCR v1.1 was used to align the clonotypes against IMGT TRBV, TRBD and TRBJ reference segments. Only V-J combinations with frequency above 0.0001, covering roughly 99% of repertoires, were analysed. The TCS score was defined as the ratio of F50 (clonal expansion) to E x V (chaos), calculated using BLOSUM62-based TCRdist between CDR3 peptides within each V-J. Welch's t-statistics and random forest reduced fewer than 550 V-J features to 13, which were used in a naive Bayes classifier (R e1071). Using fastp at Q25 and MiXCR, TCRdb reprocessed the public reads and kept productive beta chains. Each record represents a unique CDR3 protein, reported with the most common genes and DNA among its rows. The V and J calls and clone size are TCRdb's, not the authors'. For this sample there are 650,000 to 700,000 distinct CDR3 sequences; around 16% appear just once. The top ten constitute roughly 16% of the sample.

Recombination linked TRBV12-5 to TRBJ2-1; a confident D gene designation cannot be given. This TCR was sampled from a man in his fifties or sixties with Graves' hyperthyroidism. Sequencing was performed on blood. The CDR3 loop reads CASGLPPHNEQFF. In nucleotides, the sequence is TGTGCTAGTGGTTTGCCTCCCCACAATGAGCAGTTCTTC.